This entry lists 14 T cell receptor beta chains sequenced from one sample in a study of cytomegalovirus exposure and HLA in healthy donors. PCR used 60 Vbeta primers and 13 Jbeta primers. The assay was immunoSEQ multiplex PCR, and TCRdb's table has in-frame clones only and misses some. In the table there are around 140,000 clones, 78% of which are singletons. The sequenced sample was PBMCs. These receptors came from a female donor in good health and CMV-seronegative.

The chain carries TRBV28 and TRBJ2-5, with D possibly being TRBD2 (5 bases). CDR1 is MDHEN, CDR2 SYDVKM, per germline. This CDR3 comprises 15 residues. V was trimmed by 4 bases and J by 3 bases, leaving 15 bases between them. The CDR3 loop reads CASSSRILGKETQYF. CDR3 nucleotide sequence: TGTGCCAGCAGTTCCCGTATACTAGGAAAAGAGACCCAGTACTTC. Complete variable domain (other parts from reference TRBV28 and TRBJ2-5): DVKVTQSSRYLVKRTGEKVFLECVQDMDHENMFWYRQDPGLGLRLIYFSYDVKMKEKGDIPEGYSVSREKKERFSLILESASTNQTSMYLCASSSRILGKETQYFGPGTRLLVL.

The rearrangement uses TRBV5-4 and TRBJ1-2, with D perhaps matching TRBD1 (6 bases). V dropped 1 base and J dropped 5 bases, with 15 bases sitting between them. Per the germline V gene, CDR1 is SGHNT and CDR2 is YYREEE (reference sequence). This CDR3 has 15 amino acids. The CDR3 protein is CASSLSQGSIYGYTF. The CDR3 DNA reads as TGTGCCAGCAGCTTGAGCCAGGGGTCAATTTATGGCTACACCTTC.

Written as DNA, the CDR3 is TGTGCCAGCAGTTTATGGCGCCAAACCTGGGGACATCAGCAGTACTTC. Amino acids: CASSLWRQTWGHQQYF. V usage is TRBV28 and J usage is TRBJ2-7, with a tentative D call TRBD1 (6 bases). Germline values: CDR1 MDHEN, CDR2 SYDVKM. CDR3 length equals 16 residues. Trimming pared 0 bases from V and 8 bases from J, leaving 20 bases between.

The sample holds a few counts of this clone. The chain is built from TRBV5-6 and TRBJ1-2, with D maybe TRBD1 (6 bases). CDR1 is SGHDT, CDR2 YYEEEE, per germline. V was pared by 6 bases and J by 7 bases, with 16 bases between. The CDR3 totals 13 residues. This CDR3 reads CASTEGGAIGYTF. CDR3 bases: TGTGCCAGCACCGAGGGGGGGGCCATTGGCTACACCTTC.

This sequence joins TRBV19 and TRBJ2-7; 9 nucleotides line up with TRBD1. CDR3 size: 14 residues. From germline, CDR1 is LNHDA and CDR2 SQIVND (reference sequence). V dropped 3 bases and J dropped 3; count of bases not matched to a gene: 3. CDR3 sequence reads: CASSMGQGIYEQYF. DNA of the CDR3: TGTGCCAGTAGTATGGGACAGGGTATCTACGAGCAGTACTTC.

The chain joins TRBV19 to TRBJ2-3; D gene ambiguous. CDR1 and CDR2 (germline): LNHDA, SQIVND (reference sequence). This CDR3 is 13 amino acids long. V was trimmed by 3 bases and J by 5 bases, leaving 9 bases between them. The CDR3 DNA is TGTGCCAGTAGTATGATCGATAGAGATACGCAGTATTTT. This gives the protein CASSMIDRDTQYF.

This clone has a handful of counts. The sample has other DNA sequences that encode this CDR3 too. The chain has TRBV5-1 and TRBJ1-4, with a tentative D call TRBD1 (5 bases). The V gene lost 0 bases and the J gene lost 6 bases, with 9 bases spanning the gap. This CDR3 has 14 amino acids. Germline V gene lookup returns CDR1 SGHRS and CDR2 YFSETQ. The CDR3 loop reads CASSLGRGDEKLFF. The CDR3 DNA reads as TGCGCCAGCAGCTTGGGTAGGGGTGATGAAAAACTGTTTTTT.

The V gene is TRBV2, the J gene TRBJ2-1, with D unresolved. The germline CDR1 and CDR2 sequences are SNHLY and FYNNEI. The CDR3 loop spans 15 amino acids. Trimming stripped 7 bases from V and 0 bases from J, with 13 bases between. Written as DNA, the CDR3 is TGTGCCAGCAAGTCAGGCGATGGCTCCTACAATGAGCAGTTCTTC. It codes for CASKSGDGSYNEQFF. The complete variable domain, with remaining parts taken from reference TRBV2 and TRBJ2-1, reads EPEVTQTPSHQVTQMGQEVILRCVPISNHLYFYWYRQILGQKVEFLVSFYNNEISEKSEIFDDQFSVERPDGSNFTLKIRSTKLEDSAMYFCASKSGDGSYNEQFFGPGTRLTVL.

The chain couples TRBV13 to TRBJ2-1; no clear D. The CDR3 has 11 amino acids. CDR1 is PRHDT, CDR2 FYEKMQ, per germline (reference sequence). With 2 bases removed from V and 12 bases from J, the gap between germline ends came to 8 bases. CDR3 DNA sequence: TGTGCCAGCAGCTTATCTGGGCGGCAGTTCTTC. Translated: CASSLSGRQFF.

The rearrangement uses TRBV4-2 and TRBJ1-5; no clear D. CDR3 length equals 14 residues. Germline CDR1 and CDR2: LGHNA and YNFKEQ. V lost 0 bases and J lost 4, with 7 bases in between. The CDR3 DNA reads TGTGCCAGCAGCCAAGAACAGCAGAATCAGCCCCAGCATTTT. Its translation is CASSQEQQNQPQHF.

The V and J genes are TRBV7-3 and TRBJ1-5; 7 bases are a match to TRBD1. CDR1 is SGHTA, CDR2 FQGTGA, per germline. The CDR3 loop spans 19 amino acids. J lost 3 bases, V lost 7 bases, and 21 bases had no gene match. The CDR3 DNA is TGTGCCAGCATCCGAAACAGGGGTGGACAGAGGGATTACAATCAGCCCCAGCATTTT. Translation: CASIRNRGGQRDYNQPQHF.

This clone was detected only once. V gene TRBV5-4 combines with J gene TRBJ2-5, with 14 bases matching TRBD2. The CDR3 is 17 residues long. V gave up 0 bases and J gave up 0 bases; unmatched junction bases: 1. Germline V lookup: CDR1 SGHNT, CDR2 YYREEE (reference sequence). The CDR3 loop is CASSLGTSGRYQETQYF. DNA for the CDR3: TGTGCCAGCAGCTTGGGGACTAGCGGGAGGTACCAAGAGACCCAGTACTTC. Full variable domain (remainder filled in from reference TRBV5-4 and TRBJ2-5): ETGVTQSPTHLIKTRGQQVTLRCSSQSGHNTVSWYQQALGQGPQFIFQYYREEENGRGNFPPRFSGLQFPNYSSELNVNALELDDSALYLCASSLGTSGRYQETQYFGPGTRLLVL.

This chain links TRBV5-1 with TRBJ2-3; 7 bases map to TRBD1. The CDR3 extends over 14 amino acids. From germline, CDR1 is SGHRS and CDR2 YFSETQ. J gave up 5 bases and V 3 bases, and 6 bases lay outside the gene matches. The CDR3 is CASSSGQRLDTQYF. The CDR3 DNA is TGCGCCAGCAGCTCGGGACAGAGGCTAGATACGCAGTATTTT.

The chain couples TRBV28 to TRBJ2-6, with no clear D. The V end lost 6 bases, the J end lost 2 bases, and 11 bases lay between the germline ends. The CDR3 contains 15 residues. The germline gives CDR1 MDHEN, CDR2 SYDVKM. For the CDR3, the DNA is TGTGCCAGCAGCCCCGGGTATCCTGGGGCCAACGTCCTGACTTTC. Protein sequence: CASSPGYPGANVLTF. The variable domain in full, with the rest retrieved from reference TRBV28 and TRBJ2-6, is DVKVTQSSRYLVKRTGEKVFLECVQDMDHENMFWYRQDPGLGLRLIYFSYDVKMKEKGDIPEGYSVSREKKERFSLILESASTNQTSMYLCASSPGYPGANVLTFGAGSRLTVL.